This T cell receptor (beta chain) was sequenced during a study of shared clonotypes between healthy human individuals. Study-level background: The donors, two women and a few men, were aged 18 to 49. Used for every donor were three CD4 naive, three CD4 memory, two CD8 naive and one CD8 memory plate. Findings of the study overall: Shared clonotypes: 4.5% to 5% naive CD4, roughly 4% naive CD8, under 2.5% memory CD4, roughly 0.4% memory CD8.

Original data processing: Filtering of immunoSEQ junctional sequences could not match full-length read filtering. Clones were read by immunoSEQ multiplex PCR, and TCRdb kept only the in-frame ones, dropping some. Clone size and the V and J calls come from that table; the DNA yielded D and trimming. Of 2 million to 2.5 million clones in the sample, approximately 96% were seen once. Germline lookup yields CDR1 SGHRS and CDR2 YFSETQ. The CDR3 has 14 residues. Trimming stripped 4 bases from V and 1 base from J, with 11 bases between. On this clone itself: Its target is not known.

This TCR was sampled from a man between 18 and 35 years old in good health. This chain uses TRBV5-1 with TRBJ1-2; maybe TRBD1 (5 bases). The material sequenced was naive CD4+ T cells sorted from blood. Subset here: CD45RA+ positively selected. CDR3 sequence reads: CASSSEGYNYGYTF. CDR3 coding DNA: TGCGCCAGCAGCAGCGAGGGGTATAACTATGGCTACACCTTC.